The clone carrying this T cell receptor beta chain was seen at least ten times. Its specificity is not known. TCRdb re-called the 5' RACE reads through MiXCR, storing one row per CDR3 protein. The sample lists some 220,000 distinct CDR3 sequences, 6% to 8.5% occurring once. These data belong to a study of CD8 T cells in ankylosing spondylitis. Study-level points and caveats: For ankylosing spondylitis blood, a TCR beta motif of about eight highly homologous variants appeared characteristic. Matched ankylosing spondylitis synovial fluid reportedly contained a significantly enriched population of disease-linked clones. A number of the motif variants had already been described in reactive arthritis synovial fluid and blood. Disease-linked clones bore a CD8+ phenotype and were relatively rare in peripheral blood.

Sample: blood, either unsorted or a sorted T cell fraction (not recorded which). The sequence came from a male donor with ankylosing spondylitis.

The CDR3, as DNA: TGCAGTGCTCCCGGGACAGGCAAAAGTTCACCCCTCCACTTT. It yields the protein CSAPGTGKSSPLHF. The V gene is TRBV20-1, the J gene TRBJ1-6, with 8 bases identical to TRBD1. Germline V CDR1 and CDR2: DFQATT, SNEGSKA (reference sequence). The CDR3 is 14 amino acids. Unmatched junction bases numbered 9, after V lost 5 bases and J lost 9 bases.